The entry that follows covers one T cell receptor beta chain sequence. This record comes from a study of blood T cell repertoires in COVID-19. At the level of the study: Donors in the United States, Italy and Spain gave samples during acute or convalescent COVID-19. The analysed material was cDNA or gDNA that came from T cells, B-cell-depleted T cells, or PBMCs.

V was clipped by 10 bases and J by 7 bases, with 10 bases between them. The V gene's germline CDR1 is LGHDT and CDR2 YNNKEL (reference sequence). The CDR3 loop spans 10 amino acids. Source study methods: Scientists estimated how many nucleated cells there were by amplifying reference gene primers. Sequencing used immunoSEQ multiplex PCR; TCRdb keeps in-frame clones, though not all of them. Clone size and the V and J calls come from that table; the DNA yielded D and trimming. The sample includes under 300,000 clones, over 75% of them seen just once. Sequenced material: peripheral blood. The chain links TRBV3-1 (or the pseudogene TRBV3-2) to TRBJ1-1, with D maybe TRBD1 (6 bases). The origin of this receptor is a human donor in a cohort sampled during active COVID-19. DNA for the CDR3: TGTGCCACCGGGGACAATGAAGCTTTCTTT. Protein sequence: CATGDNEAFF.